The rows below give T cell receptor beta chains drawn from one sample of a study of shared clonotypes between healthy human individuals. Sequenced by immunoSEQ multiplex PCR; TCRdb stores in-frame clones only, minus some. The sample holds about 95,000 clones, roughly two thirds seen once. Sequencing was done on a sample of memory CD8+ T cells sorted from blood. These receptor sequences come from a man aged 25 to 40 in good health. Both conserved end residues are part of each CDR3. A D gene is named only where the DNA matches it firmly. A clone size is listed for some rows: how often the clone was seen (once, few, many), or a class if it is expanded.

v_call: TRBV6-1
d_call: NA
j_call: TRBJ1-1
clone_size: NA
cdr3_nt: TGTGCCACCGGCCCGGAGGGGAACACTGAAGCTTTCTTT
cdr3_aa: CATGPEGNTEAFF

v_call: TRBV6-6
d_call: TRBD2
j_call: TRBJ2-7
clone_size: NA
cdr3_nt: TGTGCCAGCAGTTACGGGTCGGGGGGCTACGAGCAGTACTTC
cdr3_aa: CASSYGSGGYEQYF

v_call: TRBV19
d_call: NA
j_call: TRBJ1-5
clone_size: many
cdr3_nt: TGTGCCAGTGGAACAGGGCATAGCAATCAGCCCCAGCATTTT
cdr3_aa: CASGTGHSNQPQHF

v_call: TRBV28
d_call: TRBD1
j_call: TRBJ1-2
clone_size: medium-sized
cdr3_nt: TGTGCCAGCAGTCTCCTGGGACAGGTCGGCTATGGCTACACCTTC
cdr3_aa: CASSLLGQVGYGYTF

v_call: TRBV28
d_call: NA
j_call: TRBJ2-3
clone_size: many
cdr3_nt: TGTGCCAGCAGTTTCTCTTTCACAGATACGCAGTATTTT
cdr3_aa: CASSFSFTDTQYF

v_call: TRBV10-3
d_call: NA
j_call: TRBJ2-1
clone_size: NA
cdr3_nt: TGTGCCATCAAGGCTAGGTCAGTATACAATGAGCAGTTCTTC
cdr3_aa: CAIKARSVYNEQFF

v_call: TRBV5-4
d_call: TRBD2
j_call: TRBJ2-7
clone_size: many
cdr3_nt: TGTGCCAGCAGCATACTAGCGGGAGCCTACGAGCAGTACTTC
cdr3_aa: CASSILAGAYEQYF

v_call: TRBV11-3
d_call: NA
j_call: TRBJ2-5
clone_size: NA
cdr3_nt: TGTGCCAGCAGCTTTACCAGCGCTGAGACCCAGTACTTC
cdr3_aa: CASSFTSAETQYF

v_call: TRBV5-6
d_call: NA
j_call: TRBJ1-4
clone_size: NA
cdr3_nt: TGTGCCAGCAGCTTGACACCCCAGGGAGGCACTAATGAAAAACTGTTTTTT
cdr3_aa: CASSLTPQGGTNEKLFF

v_call: TRBV7-9
d_call: NA
j_call: TRBJ2-2
clone_size: NA
cdr3_nt: TGTGCCAGCAGCTCCTACAGGGTCACCGGGGAGCTGTTTTTT
cdr3_aa: CASSSYRVTGELFF

v_call: TRBV7-8
d_call: NA
j_call: TRBJ1-1
clone_size: NA
cdr3_nt: TGTGCCAGCAGCTTAGCGGGGGGCGCGGTCACTGAAGCTTTCTTT
cdr3_aa: CASSLAGGAVTEAFF

v_call: TRBV12-5
d_call: NA
j_call: TRBJ2-3
clone_size: NA
cdr3_nt: TGTGCTAGTGGTTTGGGACAGTACACAGATACGCAGTATTTT
cdr3_aa: CASGLGQYTDTQYF

v_call: TRBV7-6
d_call: NA
j_call: TRBJ1-6
clone_size: NA
cdr3_nt: TGTGCCAGCAGCTCTAACGACAGGCAATATAATTCACCCCTCCACTTT
cdr3_aa: CASSSNDRQYNSPLHF

v_call: TRBV7-8
d_call: TRBD2
j_call: TRBJ2-7
clone_size: NA
cdr3_nt: TGTGCCAGCAGCTTAGAGGTAGCGGGAGTCCACGAGCAGTACTTC
cdr3_aa: CASSLEVAGVHEQYF

v_call: TRBV28
d_call: TRBD2
j_call: TRBJ2-7
clone_size: NA
cdr3_nt: TGTGCCAGCAGTTTTCTAGCGGGAGCCGCCCTCGAGCAGTACTTC
cdr3_aa: CASSFLAGAALEQYF

v_call: TRBV14
d_call: TRBD2
j_call: TRBJ2-2
clone_size: NA
cdr3_nt: TGTGCCAGCAGCCTAGCGGGAGTGGCGTACACCGGGGAGCTGTTTTTT
cdr3_aa: CASSLAGVAYTGELFF